A selection of T cell receptor beta chains follows, all from one sample in a study of blood T cell repertoires in COVID-19. This table comes from immunoSEQ multiplex PCR, and its TCRdb copy is limited to in-frame clones, with some not included. The sample records 95,000 to 100,000 clones, 85% to 95% being singletons. Sequenced: peripheral blood. These receptors all stem from a man between 50 and 59 years old with active COVID-19. Both conserved end residues are part of each CDR3. The order of the fields is J gene, V gene, D gene, clone size, CDR3 protein, CDR3 DNA. A D gene is named only where the DNA matches it firmly. Expanded clones get a size class; other rows say once, few or many, or leave the size out.

TRBJ1-4	TRBV2	-	-	CASSVGLRHEKLFF	TGTGCCAGCAGTGTGGGACTTCGACATGAAAAACTGTTTTTT
TRBJ1-1	TRBV6-6	-	-	CATPRDTNTEAFF	TGTGCCACTCCCCGGGACACAAACACTGAAGCTTTCTTT
TRBJ2-1	TRBV10-1	-	-	CASSRGSYNEQFF	TGCGCCAGCAGTCGAGGTTCCTACAATGAGCAGTTCTTC
TRBJ2-5	TRBV11-2	-	-	CASSLVQGQETQYF	TGTGCCAGCAGCTTAGTGCAGGGGCAAGAGACCCAGTACTTC
TRBJ2-7	TRBV7-2	-	-	CASSLGMGSYEQYF	TGTGCCAGCAGCCTGGGCATGGGTTCCTACGAGCAGTACTTC
TRBJ2-1	TRBV10-2	TRBD1	-	CASSTSGTGPSIAFINEQFF	TGCGCCAGCAGTACCTCCGGGACAGGGCCATCAATCGCCTTCATCAATGAGCAGTTCTTC
TRBJ2-1	TRBV6-6	-	-	CASSYSQGSYNEQFF	TGTGCCAGCAGTTACTCCCAGGGCTCCTACAATGAGCAGTTCTTC
TRBJ2-2	TRBV7-2	TRBD2	-	CASSLLGLAGGSWTGELFF	TGTGCCAGCAGCCTCCTAGGACTAGCGGGAGGGTCATGGACCGGGGAGCTGTTTTTT
TRBJ1-1	TRBV10-1	TRBD1	-	CASSDPGQGRTEAFF	TGCGCCAGCAGTGACCCAGGACAGGGAAGAACTGAAGCTTTCTTT
TRBJ1-2	TRBV5-1	-	-	CASSPQDNYGYTF	TGCGCCAGCAGCCCACAAGATAACTATGGCTACACCTTC
TRBJ1-5	TRBV21-1	-	-	CASRQGCKPQHF	TGTGCCAGCAGACAGGGTTGTAAGCCCCAGCATTTT
TRBJ2-1	TRBV7-9	-	-	CASKGDGRPSRQFF	TGTGCCAGCAAAGGGGATGGCAGGCCCTCTAGGCAGTTCTTC
TRBJ2-1	TRBV9	-	-	CASGQGQNEQFF	TGTGCCAGCGGGCAGGGGCAGAATGAGCAGTTCTTC
TRBJ1-1	TRBV2	TRBD1	-	CASGQGTLNTEAFF	TGTGCCAGCGGACAGGGGACCCTGAACACTGAAGCTTTCTTT
TRBJ1-4	TRBV2	-	-	CASSEGWPGGTNEKLFF	TGTGCCAGCAGTGAAGGATGGCCTGGAGGTACTAATGAAAAACTGTTTTTT
TRBJ2-1	TRBV13	TRBD2	-	CASSLEVGRGSVNEQFF	TGTGCCAGCAGCTTAGAGGTTGGGAGGGGAAGCGTCAATGAGCAGTTCTTC
TRBJ2-3	TRBV5-1	-	-	CASSPPGRAVTDTQYF	TGCGCCAGCAGCCCCCCCGGGCGGGCAGTCACAGATACGCAGTATTTT
TRBJ1-1	TRBV10-3	-	-	CAISQTDTEAFF	TGTGCCATCAGCCAGACAGACACTGAAGCTTTCTTT
TRBJ2-1	TRBV11-3	-	-	CASSRREGGINEQFF	TGTGCCAGCAGCCGAAGGGAAGGAGGGATAAATGAGCAGTTCTTC
TRBJ1-1	TRBV23-1	TRBD1	-	CASSRGAGGLVNTEAFF	TGCGCCAGCAGTCGCGGGGCAGGGGGTCTTGTGAACACTGAAGCTTTCTTT
TRBJ2-1	TRBV3-1/TRBV3-2	TRBD2	-	CASSDRLAGGYSYNEQFF	TGTGCCAGCAGCGATAGACTAGCGGGAGGCTACTCCTACAATGAGCAGTTCTTC
TRBJ1-1	TRBV28	TRBD1	-	CASSLGGTGATEAFF	TGTGCCAGCAGTCTGGGTGGGACAGGGGCCACTGAAGCTTTCTTT
TRBJ2-3	TRBV5-6	-	-	CASSSGPRPNTQYF	TGTGCCAGCAGCTCAGGGCCGCGCCCTAATACGCAGTATTTT
TRBJ1-6	TRBV7-9	-	few	CASSNGQPNSPLHF	TGTGCCAGCAGTAATGGACAGCCAAATTCACCCCTCCACTTT
TRBJ1-1	TRBV9	-	-	CASSVANTEAFF	TGTGCCAGCAGCGTAGCTAACACTGAAGCTTTCTTT
TRBJ2-7	TRBV6-5	-	-	CASSYSHGSYEQYF	TGTGCCAGCAGTTACTCCCACGGTTCCTACGAGCAGTACTTC
TRBJ1-2	TRBV3-1/TRBV3-2	-	-	CASSQGGVIYGYTF	TGTGCCAGCAGCCAAGGGGGCGTGATCTATGGCTACACCTTC
TRBJ1-1	TRBV29-1	-	-	CSGQSGTEAFF	TGCAGCGGGCAGTCGGGGACTGAAGCTTTCTTT
TRBJ2-3	TRBV11-2	TRBD1	-	CASSPDRASRGDTQYF	TGTGCCAGCAGCCCCGACAGGGCTAGCCGGGGAGATACGCAGTATTTT
TRBJ2-3	TRBV9	-	few	CASSAISSDTQYF	TGTGCCAGCAGCGCTATTTCGTCGGATACGCAGTATTTT
TRBJ2-7	TRBV5-4	-	few	CASSLAGISYEQYF	TGTGCCAGCAGCTTGGCGGGGATCTCCTACGAGCAGTACTTC
TRBJ1-6	TRBV28	-	-	CASSPAGGDHSPLHF	TGTGCCAGCAGTCCCGCCGGAGGGGATCACTCACCCCTCCACTTT
TRBJ1-1	TRBV7-9	TRBD1	-	CASSFDRGQGDTEAFF	TGTGCCAGCAGCTTTGATAGGGGACAGGGTGACACTGAAGCTTTCTTT
TRBJ1-1	TRBV21-1	-	-	CASRKGRANTEAFF	TGTGCCAGCAGAAAAGGCAGGGCGAACACTGAAGCTTTCTTT
TRBJ2-1	TRBV27	TRBD2	-	CASRPLPAGDGNEQFF	TGTGCCAGCAGACCTCTCCCAGCGGGAGATGGGAATGAGCAGTTCTTC
TRBJ2-2	TRBV5-1	TRBD1	-	CASSPGQGLAGELFF	TGCGCCAGCAGCCCCGGACAGGGCCTGGCCGGGGAGCTGTTTTTT
TRBJ2-7	TRBV19	TRBD1	-	CASSGQGGSYEQYF	TGTGCCAGCTCCGGACAGGGAGGCTCCTACGAGCAGTACTTC
TRBJ1-1	TRBV19	-	few	CASSTTTGKNTEAFF	TGTGCCAGTAGTACCACCACCGGGAAAAACACTGAAGCTTTCTTT
TRBJ1-1	TRBV5-1	TRBD1	once	CASSSDGQGLGTEAFF	TGCGCCAGCAGCTCGGACGGACAGGGTTTGGGCACTGAAGCTTTCTTT
TRBJ2-4	TRBV28	-	-	CASSQGGNIQYF	TGTGCCAGCAGCCAGGGTGGAAACATTCAGTACTTC
TRBJ1-5	TRBV6-5	TRBD1	-	CASSLTGGDQPQHF	TGTGCCAGCAGTTTGACAGGGGGAGATCAGCCCCAGCATTTT
TRBJ1-1	TRBV5-1	-	-	CASSRQGWNTEAFF	TGCGCCAGCTCAAGGCAGGGCTGGAACACTGAAGCTTTCTTT
TRBJ2-7	TRBV20-1	-	-	CSARVDYEQYF	TGCAGTGCTAGAGTAGACTACGAGCAGTACTTC
TRBJ2-1	TRBV12-3/TRBV12-4	-	-	CASSLSLYNEQFF	TGTGCCAGCAGCCTCAGTCTCTACAATGAGCAGTTCTTC
TRBJ2-7	TRBV19	TRBD2	once	CASSPRPGTSGRGSEQYF	TGTGCCAGTAGTCCTCGTCCCGGGACTAGCGGGAGAGGGAGCGAGCAGTACTTC
TRBJ1-1	TRBV5-1	-	once	CASSLGGAGVDTEAFF	TGCGCCAGCAGCTTGGGAGGGGCGGGGGTTGACACTGAAGCTTTCTTT
TRBJ2-7	TRBV28	TRBD1	-	CASSRPRDRYEYEQYF	TGTGCCAGCAGCCGACCCCGGGACAGGTATGAGTACGAGCAGTACTTC
TRBJ2-1	TRBV5-8	TRBD1	-	CASSYEPGNKQGEQFF	TGTGCCAGCAGCTATGAGCCGGGGAATAAACAGGGGGAGCAGTTCTTC